The clone carrying this T cell receptor beta chain was observed a few times. Its antigen is currently unknown. At least one PBMC sample before ART and at least two after were required. The sample comes from a study of long-term antiretroviral therapy in people with HIV. Study-wide background: About a decade before 2015, the earliest samples were taken when ART was typically delayed. Study-wide points: Controls exceeded HIV repertoires in CDR3 length range.

The CDR3 is 13 residues long. Germline V gene lookup returns CDR1 LNHDA and CDR2 SQIVND (reference sequence). Trimming shortened V by 6 bases and J by 6 bases, and 15 bases separated the two germline ends. With survey level as its setting, the immunoSEQ assay was v3.0. Sequenced by immunoSEQ multiplex PCR; TCRdb stores in-frame clones only, minus some. This sample carries 10,000 to 15,000 clones, about 87% of them seen once, and the ten largest clones take 20% to 25%. This rearrangement joins TRBV19 to TRBJ2-7; D gene uncertain. Sample: unsorted PBMCs, taken 2.1 years after starting antiretroviral therapy. This TCR was sampled from a woman in her thirties or forties with HIV. CDR3 bases: TGTGCCAGTAGCCTTACAAAAAGGGCCGAGCAGTACTTC. Its protein product is CASSLTKRAEQYF. The variable domain in full, completed from reference TRBV19 and TRBJ2-7, reads DGGITQSPKYLFRKEGQNVTLSCEQNLNHDAMYWYRQDPGQGLRLIYYSQIVNDFQKGDIAEGYSVSREKKESFPLTVTSAQKNPTAFYLCASSLTKRAEQYFGPGTRLTVT.